This record concerns one T cell receptor (beta chain) sequence. What it binds is not known. The data belong to a study of blood T cells in healthy people across ages. Study observations and caveats: A greater number of naive CD4+ cells and higher diversity distinguished long-lived donors from aged donors.

CDR3 length equals 14 residues. The ends were cut back, 4 bases at V and 4 bases at J, with 10 bases in the middle. The germline CDR1 and CDR2 sequences are MDHEN and SYDVKM. Every sample yielded at least 6.5 million isolated PBMCs. Next came a second PCR, run for about 6 to 11 cycles, which used a sample-barcoded 5' primer along with a J-beta primer mix. TCRdb recomputed calls from the 5' RACE reads with MiXCR, one row per CDR3 protein. The data show about 380,000 distinct CDR3 sequences, approximately 52% seen once. This chain uses TRBV28 with TRBJ2-2; D might be TRBD2 (5 bases). Specimen: blood. This sequence originates from a man aged 55 to 70 in good health. Here the CDR3 DNA reads TGTGCCAGCAGTTCACTAGGGATCACCGGGGAGCTGTTTTTT. Amino acids: CASSSLGITGELFF.